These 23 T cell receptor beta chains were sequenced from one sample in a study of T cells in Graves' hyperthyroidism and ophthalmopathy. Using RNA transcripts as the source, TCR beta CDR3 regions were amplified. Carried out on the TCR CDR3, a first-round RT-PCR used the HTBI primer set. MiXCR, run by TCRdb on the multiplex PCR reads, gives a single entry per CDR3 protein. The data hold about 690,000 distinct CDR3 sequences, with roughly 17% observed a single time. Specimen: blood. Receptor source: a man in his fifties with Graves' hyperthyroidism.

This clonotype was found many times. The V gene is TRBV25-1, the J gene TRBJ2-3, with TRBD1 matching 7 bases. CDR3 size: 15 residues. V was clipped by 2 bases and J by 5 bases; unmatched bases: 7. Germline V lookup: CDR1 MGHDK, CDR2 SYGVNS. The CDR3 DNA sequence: TGTGCCAGCAGTGAACCGGGACAGCTAGTAGATACGCAGTATTTT. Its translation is CASSEPGQLVDTQYF.

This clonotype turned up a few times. CDR3 region: CASSFAGGQGEQFF. The CDR3 bases are TGTGCCAGCAGCTTTGCGGGAGGGCAGGGTGAGCAGTTCTTC. This rearrangement joins TRBV7-8 to TRBJ2-1, with TRBD2 matching over 9 bases. Trimming removed 3 bases from V and 9 bases from J; junction bases left unmatched: 6. Germline-derived CDR1 and CDR2 are SGHVS and FQNEAQ. There are 14 residues in the CDR3.

The CDR3 nucleotides read TGTGCCAGTAGTATAGCGGCCAGCGGAGTCTACAATGAGCAGTTCTTC. Amino acid sequence: CASSIAASGVYNEQFF. The V and J genes are TRBV19 and TRBJ2-1, with a possible D match to TRBD2 (5 bases). The CDR3 spans 16 residues. V was cut by 1 base and J by 3 bases, with 13 bases left in between. Germline lookup yields CDR1 LNHDA and CDR2 SQIVND (reference sequence).

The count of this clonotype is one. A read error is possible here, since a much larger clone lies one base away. The CDR3 nucleotides read TGTACCAGCAGACCACTAGCGAAAAACACAGATACGCAGTATTTT. Protein product: CTSRPLAKNTDTQYF. The chain carries TRBV7-9 and TRBJ2-3, with 7 bases fitting TRBD2. Germline V gives CDR1 SEHNR, CDR2 FQNEAQ (reference sequence). This CDR3 has 15 amino acids.

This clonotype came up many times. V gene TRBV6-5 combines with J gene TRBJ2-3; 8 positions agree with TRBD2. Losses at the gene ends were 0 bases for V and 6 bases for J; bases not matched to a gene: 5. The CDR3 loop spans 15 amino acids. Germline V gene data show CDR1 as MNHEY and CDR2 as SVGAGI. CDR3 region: CASSYSSGRGDTQYF. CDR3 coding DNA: TGTGCCAGCAGTTACTCCAGCGGGAGAGGTGATACGCAGTATTTT.

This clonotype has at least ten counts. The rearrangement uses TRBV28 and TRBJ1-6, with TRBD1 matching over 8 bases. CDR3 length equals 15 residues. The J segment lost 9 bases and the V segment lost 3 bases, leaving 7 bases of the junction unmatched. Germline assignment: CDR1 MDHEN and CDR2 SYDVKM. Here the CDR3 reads CASSLRGRGPSPLHF. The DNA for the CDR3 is TGTGCCAGCAGTTTGCGAGGCAGGGGGCCTTCACCCCTCCACTTT.

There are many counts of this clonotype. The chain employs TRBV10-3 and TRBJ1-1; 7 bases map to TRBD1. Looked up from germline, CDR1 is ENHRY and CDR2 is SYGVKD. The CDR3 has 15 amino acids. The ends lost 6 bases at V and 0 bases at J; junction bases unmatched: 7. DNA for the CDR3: TGTGCCATCAGGGGCCGGGACAGCTTGAACACTGAAGCTTTCTTT. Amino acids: CAIRGRDSLNTEAFF.

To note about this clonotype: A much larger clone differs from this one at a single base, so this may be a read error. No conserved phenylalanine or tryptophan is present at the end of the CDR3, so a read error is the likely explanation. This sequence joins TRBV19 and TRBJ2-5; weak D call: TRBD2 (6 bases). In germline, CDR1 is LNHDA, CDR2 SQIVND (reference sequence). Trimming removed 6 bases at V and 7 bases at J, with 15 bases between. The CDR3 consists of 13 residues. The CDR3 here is CASSEGLRGTQYL. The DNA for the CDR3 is TGTGCCAGTAGCGAGGGACTTCGAGGGACCCAGTACCTC.

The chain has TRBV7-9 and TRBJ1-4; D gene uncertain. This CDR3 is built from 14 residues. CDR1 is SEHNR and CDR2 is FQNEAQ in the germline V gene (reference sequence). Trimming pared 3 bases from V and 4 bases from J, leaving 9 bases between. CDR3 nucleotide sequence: TGTGCCAGCAGCTTTGCCCGGGATAATGAAAAACTGTTTTTT. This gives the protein CASSFARDNEKLFF.

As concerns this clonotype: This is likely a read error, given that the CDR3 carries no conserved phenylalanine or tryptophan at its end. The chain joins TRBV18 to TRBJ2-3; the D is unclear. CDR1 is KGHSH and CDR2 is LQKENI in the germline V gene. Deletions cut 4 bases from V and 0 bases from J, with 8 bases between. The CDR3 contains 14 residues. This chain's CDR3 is CASSRVGSTDTQYS. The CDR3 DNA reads TGTGCCAGCTCACGCGTGGGTAGCACAGATACGCAGTATTCT.

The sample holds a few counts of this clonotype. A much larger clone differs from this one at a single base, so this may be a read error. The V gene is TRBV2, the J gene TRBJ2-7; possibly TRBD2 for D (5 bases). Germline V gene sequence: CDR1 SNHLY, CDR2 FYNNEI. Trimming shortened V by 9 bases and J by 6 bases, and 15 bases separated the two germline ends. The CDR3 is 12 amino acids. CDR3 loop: CARRKTGSEQYF. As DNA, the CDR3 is TGTGCCAGAAGAAAGACGGGGAGCGAGCAGTACTTC.

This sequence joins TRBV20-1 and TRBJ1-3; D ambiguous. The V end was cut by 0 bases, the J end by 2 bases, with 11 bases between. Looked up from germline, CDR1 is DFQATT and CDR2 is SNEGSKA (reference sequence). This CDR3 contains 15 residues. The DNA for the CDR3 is TGCAGTGCTAGAGATCCTCGGGAGGCTGGAAACACCATATATTTT. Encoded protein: CSARDPREAGNTIYF.

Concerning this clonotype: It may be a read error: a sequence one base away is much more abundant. The CDR3 bases are TGTGCCAGCAGTCCCGCAGGCACCAATAAGCAGTTCTTC. Its translation is CASSPAGTNKQFF. The V call is TRBV28, the J call TRBJ2-1; D is uncertain. Germline V CDR1 and CDR2: MDHEN, SYDVKM. This CDR3 region has 13 residues. The whole variable domain, filled in from reference TRBV28 and TRBJ2-1, reads DVKVTQSSRYLVKRTGEKVFLECVQDMDHENMFWYRQDPGLGLRLIYFSYDVKMKEKGDIPEGYSVSREKKERFSLILESASTNQTSMYLCASSPAGTNKQFFGPGTRLTVL.

In DNA, the CDR3 is TGTGCCAGCAGCCAAGCGGGACGAAACTACGAGCAGTACTTC. Protein: CASSQAGRNYEQYF. This chain connects TRBV3-1 to TRBJ2-7; the D call may be TRBD1 or TRBD2 (5 bases each). CDR3 length: 14 amino acids. CDR1 is LGHDT and CDR2 is YNNKEL in the germline V gene (reference sequence). V was clipped by 1 base and J by 3 bases, with 10 bases between them.

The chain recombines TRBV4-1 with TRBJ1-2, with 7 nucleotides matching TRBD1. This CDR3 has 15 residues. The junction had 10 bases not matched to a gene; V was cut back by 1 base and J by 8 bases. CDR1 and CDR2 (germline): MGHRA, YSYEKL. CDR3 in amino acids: CASSQVGDSLGGYTF. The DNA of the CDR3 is TGCGCCAGCAGCCAAGTCGGGGACAGTTTGGGCGGCTACACCTTC.

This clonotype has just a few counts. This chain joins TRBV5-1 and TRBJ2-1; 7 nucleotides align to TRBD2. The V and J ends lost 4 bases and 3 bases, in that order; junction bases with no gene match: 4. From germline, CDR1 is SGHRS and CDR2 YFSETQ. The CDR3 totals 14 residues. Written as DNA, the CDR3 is TGCGCCAGCAGCAGCGGGGTTAACTACAATGAGCAGTTCTTC. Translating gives CASSSGVNYNEQFF.

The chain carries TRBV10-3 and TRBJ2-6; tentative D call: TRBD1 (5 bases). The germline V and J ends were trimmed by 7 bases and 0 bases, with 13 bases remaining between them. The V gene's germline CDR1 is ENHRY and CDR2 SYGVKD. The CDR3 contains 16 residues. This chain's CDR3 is CAITKGALSGANVLTF. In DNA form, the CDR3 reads TGTGCCATCACTAAAGGGGCCCTCTCTGGGGCCAACGTCCTGACTTTC.

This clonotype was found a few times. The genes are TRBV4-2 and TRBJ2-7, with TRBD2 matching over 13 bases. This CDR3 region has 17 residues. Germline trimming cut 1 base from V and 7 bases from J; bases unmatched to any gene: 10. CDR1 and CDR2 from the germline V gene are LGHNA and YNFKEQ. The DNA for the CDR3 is TGTGCCAGCAGCCAAGCGATCAGGACTAGCGGGAGAGGGGAGCAGTACTTC. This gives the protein CASSQAIRTSGRGEQYF.

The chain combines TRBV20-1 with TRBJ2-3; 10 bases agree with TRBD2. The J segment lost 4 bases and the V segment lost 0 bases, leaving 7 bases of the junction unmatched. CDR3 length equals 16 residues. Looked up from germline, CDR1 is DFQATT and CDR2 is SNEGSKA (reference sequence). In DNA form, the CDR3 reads TGCAGTGCTAGAGATGGGCTAGCGGGAGCCCCAGATACGCAGTATTTT. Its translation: CSARDGLAGAPDTQYF.

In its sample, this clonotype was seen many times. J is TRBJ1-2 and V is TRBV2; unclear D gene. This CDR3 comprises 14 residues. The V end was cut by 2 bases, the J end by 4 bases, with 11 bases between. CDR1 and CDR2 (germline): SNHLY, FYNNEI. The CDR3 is CASSELGLVYGYTF. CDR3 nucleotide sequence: TGTGCCAGCAGTGAACTAGGCTTAGTCTATGGCTACACCTTC.

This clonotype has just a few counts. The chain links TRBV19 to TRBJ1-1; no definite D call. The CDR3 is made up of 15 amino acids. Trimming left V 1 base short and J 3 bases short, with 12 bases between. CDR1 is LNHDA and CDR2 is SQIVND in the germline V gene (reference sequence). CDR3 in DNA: TGTGCCAGTAGTATAGTGGCAGGAAGTGACACTGAAGCTTTCTTT. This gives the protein CASSIVAGSDTEAFF.

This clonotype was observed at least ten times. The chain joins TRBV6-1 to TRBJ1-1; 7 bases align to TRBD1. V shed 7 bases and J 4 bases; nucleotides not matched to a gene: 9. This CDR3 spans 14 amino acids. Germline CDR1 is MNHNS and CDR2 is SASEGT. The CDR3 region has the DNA TGTGCCAGCAAGGGGGCTAGCGGCGGCACTGAAGCTTTCTTT. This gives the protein CASKGASGGTEAFF.

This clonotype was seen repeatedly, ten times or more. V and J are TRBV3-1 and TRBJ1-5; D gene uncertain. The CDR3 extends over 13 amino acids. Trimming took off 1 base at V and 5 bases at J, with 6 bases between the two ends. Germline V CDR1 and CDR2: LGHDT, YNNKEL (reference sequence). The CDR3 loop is CASSQGRHQPQHF. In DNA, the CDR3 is TGTGCCAGCAGCCAAGGCCGTCATCAGCCCCAGCATTTT. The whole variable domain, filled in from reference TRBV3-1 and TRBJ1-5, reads DTAVSQTPKYLVTQMGNDKSIKCEQNLGHDTMYWYKQDSKKFLKIMFSYNNKELIINETVPNRFSPKSPDKAHLNLHINSLELGDSAVYFCASSQGRHQPQHFGDGTRLSIL.